This TCR beta chain was obtained from a study of human T cells and chemical hapten exposure. The table lists this clonotype with a few counts. Stated time point: patch test 1, 2 weeks after DPC sensitization. The sample's treatment: therapeutic diphenylcyclopropenone sensitization with weekly scalp DPC. This CDR3 spans 14 amino acids. The germline V gene encodes CDR1 MNHEY and CDR2 SVGEGT. With 6 bases clipped from V and 2 bases from J, the junction kept 4 bases outside the gene matches. The library gave individual cDNA molecules unique molecular identifiers. TCRdb ran MiXCR on the RACE reads and lists one entry per CDR3 protein. The repertoire holds 180,000 or so distinct CDR3 sequences, with 13% to 15% as singletons.

V and J are TRBV6-2 or TRBV6-3 and TRBJ1-1, with 9 bases identical to TRBD1. This receptor was taken from a woman in her 30s with alopecia areata. Some clones in this sample may be carry-over from other donors' samples. The sequenced sample was whole blood, obtained in connection with sensitization to the hapten diphenylcyclopropenone (DPC). The CDR3 coding sequence is TGTGCCAGCAGACAAACAGGGGGCAACACTGAAGCTTTCTTT. Translation gives CASRQTGGNTEAFF.